Sequencing of this TCR beta chain was carried out in a study of shared clonotypes between healthy human individuals. Study summary: Used for every donor were three CD4 naive, three CD4 memory, two CD8 naive and one CD8 memory plate.

Germline lookup yields CDR1 MDHEN and CDR2 SYDVKM. This CDR3 has 14 amino acids. Trimming left V 4 bases short and J 3 bases short, with 10 bases between. Only in-frame clones appear in the TCRdb table, and some are missing; sequencing was by immunoSEQ multiplex PCR. The table shows hundreds of thousands of clones, with over 65% occurring only once. Study-level results: It was observed that around 5% of naive CD4 clonotypes were shared across a handful of donors.

Remarks on this clone: What it recognizes is unknown.

CD45RA-negative memory and CD45RA+ naive subsets were split from the CD4+ cells. Material: memory CD4+ T cells sorted from blood. The subset denotes: CD45RA-negative fraction. The sequence came from a woman younger than 45 in good health. The gene calls are TRBV28 and TRBJ1-3, with D possibly matching TRBD1 (6 bases). The CDR3 sequence is CASSSGDIGNTIYF. CDR3 sequence (DNA): TGTGCCAGCAGTTCCGGGGACATTGGAAACACCATATATTTT.